Listed here are 5 T cell receptor beta chains from one sample, sequenced in a study of T cell responses to AZD1222 COVID-19 vaccine. Profiling relied on immunoSEQ multiplex PCR, and the TCRdb table lists in-frame clones only, not all of them. Altogether about 110,000 clones are present, more than 75% being singletons, with the ten largest covering around 4.5%. The sample in question was peripheral blood, obtained 28 days after the second AZD1222 dose. These receptors were taken from an adult who received the AZD1222 COVID-19 vaccine.

The chain couples TRBV3-1 (or the pseudogene TRBV3-2) to TRBJ1-1; 7 bases align to TRBD1. The CDR3 runs to 19 residues. The V and J ends lost 4 bases and 1 base, in that order; junction bases with no gene match: 18. The germline V gene has CDR1 LGHDT and CDR2 YNNKEL (reference sequence). Here the CDR3 reads CASSPKVPGQRVRNTEAFF. CDR3 sequence (DNA): TGTGCCAGCAGCCCCAAGGTCCCGGGACAGAGGGTTCGGAACACTGAAGCTTTCTTT.

The chain has TRBV29-1 and TRBJ2-5; D is ambiguous. The CDR3 is 10 amino acids. CDR1 is SQVTM, CDR2 ANQGSEA, per germline. The V end was cut by 6 bases, the J end by 2 bases, with 4 bases between. This CDR3 is CSVGQETQYF. The DNA for the CDR3 is TGCAGCGTGGGTCAAGAGACCCAGTACTTC.

The chain is built from TRBV6-5 and TRBJ1-5, with 9 bases aligning to TRBD1. The CDR3 runs 14 residues. The V gene end was trimmed by 6 bases and the J gene end by 3 bases; junction bases not matched to a gene: 3. Germline assignment: CDR1 MNHEY and CDR2 SVGAGI. The DNA for the CDR3 is TGTGCCAGCAGGGACAGGGGCTCCAATCAGCCCCAGCATTTT. It is translated as CASRDRGSNQPQHF.

The chain joins TRBV27 to TRBJ2-7; D remains unclear. Germline lookup yields CDR1 MNHEY and CDR2 SMNVEV (reference sequence). V gave up 5 bases and J gave up 3 bases, with 11 bases separating them. The CDR3 runs 13 residues. CDR3 region: CASSELPGYEQYF. CDR3 DNA sequence: TGTGCCAGCAGTGAACTCCCGGGCTACGAGCAGTACTTC.

V is TRBV6-5 and J is TRBJ1-6; 7 bases map to TRBD1. The length of the CDR3 is 15 residues. The V and J ends lost 6 bases and 0 bases, in that order; junction bases with no gene match: 2. Germline CDR1 MNHEY, CDR2 SVGAGI. This CDR3 is CASSGDSSYNSPLHF. CDR3 in DNA: TGTGCCAGCAGCGGGGACAGCTCCTATAATTCACCCCTCCACTTT.